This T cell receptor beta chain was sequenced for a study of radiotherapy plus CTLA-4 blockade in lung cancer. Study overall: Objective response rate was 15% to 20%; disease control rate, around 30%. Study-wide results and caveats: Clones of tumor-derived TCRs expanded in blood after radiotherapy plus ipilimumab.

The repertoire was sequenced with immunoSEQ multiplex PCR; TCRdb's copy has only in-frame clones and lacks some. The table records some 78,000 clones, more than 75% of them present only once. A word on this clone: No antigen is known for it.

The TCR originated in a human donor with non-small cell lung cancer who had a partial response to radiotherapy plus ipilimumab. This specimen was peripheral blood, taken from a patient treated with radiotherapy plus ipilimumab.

This CDR3 is CASRRGPENSPLHF. The CDR3 bases are TGTGCCAGCCGCAGGGGGCCAGAGAATTCACCCCTCCACTTT. The chain employs TRBV6-5 and TRBJ1-6, with 8 bases lining up with TRBD1. After removal of 8 bases from V and 7 bases from J, the junction contained 7 bases not matched to a gene. The CDR3 is 14 amino acids. Germline V lookup: CDR1 MNHEY, CDR2 SVGAGI.